Below, 16 T cell receptor beta chains from the same sample are listed, as sequenced in a study of cytomegalovirus exposure and HLA in healthy donors. The PCR made use of 60 Vbeta and 13 Jbeta primers. Using immunoSEQ multiplex PCR, the repertoire was profiled, and TCRdb retains in-frame clones only, with some absent. Of 100,000 to 150,000 clones in the sample, 74% are singletons; the top ten hold less than 4%. The specimen was PBMCs. Source of these receptors: a man aged 35 to 55 in good health and CMV-seropositive.

This clone has a handful of counts. The rearrangement links TRBV6-5 to TRBJ2-1, with a possible D match to TRBD1 (6 bases). The CDR3 is 12 amino acids. Trimming shortened V by 4 bases and J by 10 bases, and 11 bases separated the two germline ends. In germline, CDR1 is MNHEY, CDR2 SVGAGI. The CDR3 loop is CASSSDSSEQFF. The CDR3, as DNA: TGTGCCAGCAGTTCGGACAGTTCGGAGCAGTTCTTC.

The V and J genes are TRBV7-9 and TRBJ1-1; tentatively, D is TRBD1 (5 bases). The CDR3 runs 16 residues. The V end was cut by 2 bases, the J end by 0 bases, with 13 bases between. The V gene's germline CDR1 is SEHNR and CDR2 FQNEAQ (reference sequence). The CDR3 DNA sequence: TGTGCCAGCAGCTTACACCGGGACTCTCTGAACACTGAAGCTTTCTTT. Its protein product is CASSLHRDSLNTEAFF.

The chain is built from TRBV5-1 and TRBJ1-6; 7 bases are shared with TRBD1. CDR1 is SGHRS and CDR2 is YFSETQ in the germline V gene. The CDR3 runs 15 residues. V gave up 4 bases and J gave up 7 bases; unmatched junction bases: 8. CDR3 loop: CASSVDRVMNSPLHF. The CDR3, as DNA: TGCGCCAGCAGCGTAGACAGGGTCATGAATTCACCCCTCCACTTT.

The chain carries TRBV6-5 and TRBJ1-1; D is perhaps TRBD1 (5 bases). Germline CDR1 is MNHEY and CDR2 is SVGAGI. The CDR3 has 13 amino acids. V gave up 5 bases and J gave up 5 bases, with 12 bases separating them. The CDR3 DNA reads TGTGCCAGCAGTCTAAGGGGCAGGACTGAAGCTTTCTTT. Its protein product is CASSLRGRTEAFF.

This clone was counted a few times. V is TRBV12-5 and J is TRBJ1-1, with TRBD1 matching 8 bases. The germline V gene has CDR1 LGHNT and CDR2 FRNRAP. Trimming took 0 bases from V and 0 from J; bases not matched to a gene: 6. The CDR3 contains 17 residues. The CDR3 is CASGLVRTGGMNTEAFF. CDR3 DNA sequence: TGTGCTAGTGGTTTGGTAAGAACAGGGGGGATGAACACTGAAGCTTTCTTT.

The J gene is TRBJ2-5, the V gene TRBV7-2; TRBD2 might be the D (5 bases). The germline V gene encodes CDR1 SGHTA and CDR2 FQGNSA. V lost 0 bases, J lost 2 bases, and 16 bases lay in between. There are 17 residues in the CDR3. The CDR3 DNA sequence: TGTGCCAGCAGCTTAGCGCTTCGCGGAGGCGATCAAGAGACCCAGTACTTC. As protein: CASSLALRGGDQETQYF. Full variable domain (outside the CDR3, taken from reference TRBV7-2 and TRBJ2-5): GAGVSQSPSNKVTEKGKDVELRCDPISGHTALYWYRQSLGQGLEFLIYFQGNSAPDKSGLPSDRFSAERTGGSVSTLTIQRTQQEDSAVYLCASSLALRGGDQETQYFGPGTRLLVL.

The rearrangement joins TRBV5-1 to TRBJ1-1; D is undetermined. This CDR3 region has 14 residues. Trimming took off 0 bases at V and 1 base at J, with 7 bases between the two ends. The germline V gene encodes CDR1 SGHRS and CDR2 YFSETQ. For the CDR3, the DNA is TGCGCCAGCAGCTTGGTCGCGAAGAACACTGAAGCTTTCTTT. It yields the protein CASSLVAKNTEAFF.

On this clone itself: One junction end does not reproduce the germline sequence, and a read error may be involved. V and J are TRBV7-9 and TRBJ2-1, with a tentative D call TRBD2 (8 bases). The CDR3 length is 14 residues. The germline V gene encodes CDR1 SEHNR and CDR2 FQNEAQ (reference sequence). DNA of the CDR3: TGTGTCAGCAGCTTAGCGGGACAGATAACCGAGCAGTTCTTC. Translation gives CVSSLAGQITEQFF.

This chain links TRBV20-1 with TRBJ1-2; weak D call: TRBD1 (6 bases). V lost 6 bases and J lost 8, with 13 bases in between. From germline, CDR1 is DFQATT and CDR2 SNEGSKA (reference sequence). This CDR3 has 11 amino acids. For the CDR3, the DNA is TGCAGTGCACGACAGGTTCACGGCTACACCTTC. Its protein product is CSARQVHGYTF.

This clone was picked up a small number of times. J is TRBJ2-4 and V is TRBV7-8, with a possible D match to TRBD1 (6 bases). The length of the CDR3 is 13 residues. The V end lost 5 bases, the J end lost 8 bases, and 13 bases lay between the germline ends. From germline, CDR1 is SGHVS and CDR2 FQNEAQ. The CDR3 DNA reads as TGTGCCAGCAGCAACACAGGGTTACACATTCAGTACTTC. Protein sequence: CASSNTGLHIQYF.

This clone occurred a few times. CDR3 amino acids: CAWRQSGGAFF. CDR3 DNA sequence: TGTGCCTGGAGGCAGTCGGGGGGAGCTTTCTTT. The chain joins TRBV30 to TRBJ1-1; weak D call: TRBD1 (5 bases). V gave up 3 bases and J gave up 10 bases, with 12 bases separating them. The CDR3 runs to 11 residues. Germline CDR1 reads GTSNPN; CDR2 reads SVGIG (reference sequence). The full variable domain, completed using reference TRBV30 and TRBJ1-1, is SQTIHQWPATLVQPVGSPLSLECTVEGTSNPNLYWYRQAAGRGLQLLFYSVGIGQISSEVPQNLSASRPQDRQFILSSKKLLLSDSGFYLCAWRQSGGAFFGQGTRLTVV.

This clone was seen a handful of times. CDR3 bases: TGTGCCAGCAGCTCGACAGGGGATGGTGGCTACACCTTC. It translates to CASSSTGDGGYTF. The chain combines TRBV5-6 with TRBJ1-2, with 8 bases lining up with TRBD1. CDR3 length equals 13 residues. Trimming cost V 3 bases and J 7 bases; bases outside gene matches: 5. CDR1 SGHDT and CDR2 YYEEEE come from the germline V gene.

The chain couples TRBV6-6 to TRBJ1-1, with TRBD1 as a possible D gene (5 bases). This CDR3 is built from 13 residues. CDR1 MNHNY and CDR2 SVGAGI come from the germline V gene (reference sequence). V shed 4 bases and J shed 7 bases, with 13 bases lying between them. The CDR3 sequence: CASSSPPGGEAFF. CDR3 sequence (DNA): TGTGCCAGCAGTTCCCCCCCCGGGGGTGAAGCTTTCTTT.

CDR3 sequence (DNA): TGTGCCAGCTCACCGCCAGGGGAACTCTATGGCTACACCTTC. The encoded protein is CASSPPGELYGYTF. The chain joins TRBV18 to TRBJ1-2; D may be TRBD1 (6 bases). Germline V gene data show CDR1 as KGHSH and CDR2 as LQKENI. This CDR3 has 14 amino acids. V lost 3 bases and J lost 4, with 12 bases in between.

This chain connects TRBV10-1 to TRBJ2-5; no definite D call. V lost 4 bases and J lost 5, with 14 bases in between. Germline CDR1 and CDR2: WNHNN and SYGVQD (reference sequence). The CDR3 is 14 amino acids. The CDR3 coding sequence is TGCGCCAGCAGTGGTGTTGATCTCCGGGAGACCCAGTACTTC. Residues: CASSGVDLRETQYF.

The chain recombines TRBV7-9 with TRBJ1-6, with D possibly being TRBD1 (6 bases). CDR3 length equals 14 residues. Germline CDR1 and CDR2: SEHNR and FQNEAQ (reference sequence). Trimming took 2 bases from V and 10 from J, leaving 12 bases between them. In nucleotides, the CDR3 is TGTGCCAGCAGCTTACAGGCGCAGGGGTCACCCCTCCACTTT. This translates into CASSLQAQGSPLHF.